This T cell receptor beta chain was sequenced for a study of monozygotic twins with inflammatory bowel disease. Germline V gene sequence: CDR1 LNHDA, CDR2 SQIVND (reference sequence). There are 16 residues in the CDR3. From whole blood, total RNA was isolated without any sorting of T cells. Every TCR library consumed 3,000 to 4,500 ng of total RNA. Each sample's cDNA came from eight separate reactions. UMIs bearing a 6-nucleotide sample barcode were added through template switching. TCRdb re-called the 5' RACE reads and shows each CDR3 protein once, DNA omitted. Listed are around 370,000 distinct CDR3 sequences; approximately 2.4% falls within the top ten.

The sample taken for sequencing was blood. The chain has TRBV19 and TRBJ1-5; TCRdb gives TRBD1 as the D gene, but with no DNA this cannot be confirmed. This TCR was sampled from a human donor with ulcerative colitis or Crohn's disease, or a healthy co-twin of an affected twin (not recorded which). CDR3 sequence: CASSMGTLGYHQPQHF.